This TCR beta chain was documented in a study of monozygotic twins with inflammatory bowel disease. This CDR3 is built from 15 residues. Comments on this clonotype: Its target is not known.

TCRdb reprocessed the 5' RACE reads; each CDR3 protein has one entry and no DNA is given. This sample's table has 150,000 to 200,000 distinct CDR3 sequences. The study's findings and limits: Cells of different T cell subtypes could not be told apart. Compared with healthy co-twins, IBD patients showed reduced TCRbeta repertoire diversity by inverse Simpson.

Sample: blood. This receptor was identified in a human donor with ulcerative colitis or Crohn's disease, or a healthy co-twin of an affected twin (not recorded which). The chain has TRBV12-3 or TRBV12-4 and TRBJ2-3. The CDR3 spells CASSPQLSSTDTQYF.